This T cell receptor (beta chain) derives from a study of cytomegalovirus exposure and HLA in healthy donors. Study summary: About 200 million T cells yielded around 120 million unique TCR beta sequences in earlier analysis. Of all 400 or so donors who were genotyped, about 84% belonged to the Caucasian-associated ancestry cluster. Study-level points and caveats: In a later analysis, donors in an Asian-associated ancestry cluster reportedly had fewer N-insertions in productive TCRs than the cohort mean. Later on, a genetic analysis was performed. It linked a missense variant in DCLRE1C with V- and J-gene trimming of TCR beta.

The primer mix had 60 Vbeta and 13 Jbeta primers. Here immunoSEQ multiplex PCR was the method, and the copy in TCRdb shows in-frame clones only, minus some. This specimen shows tens of thousands of clones; the ten leading clones hold less than 1.5%. V lost 0 bases, J lost 3 bases, and 15 bases lay in between. Germline V gene lookup returns CDR1 GTSNPN and CDR2 SVGIG (reference sequence). The CDR3 loop spans 15 amino acids. Remarks on this clone: The antigen remains undetermined. Different DNA sequences within this sample yield the same CDR3.

The sequencing sample was made of PBMCs. The chain has TRBV30 and TRBJ2-7; D perhaps matches TRBD2 (6 bases). This receptor was obtained from a woman in her twenties or thirties in good health and CMV-seronegative. CDR3 nucleotide sequence: TGTGCCTGGAGTGTAGGCACGGGGGAGTACTACGAGCAGTACTTC. Amino acids: CAWSVGTGEYYEQYF.